One and the same sample provided the 24 T cell receptor beta chains below, sequenced in a study of blood T cell repertoires in COVID-19. The data were produced by immunoSEQ multiplex PCR, yet TCRdb's version contains in-frame clones alone and is incomplete. This table has over 250,000 clones, about 88% appearing once. Sequences were obtained from PBMCs or T cells enriched from blood (not recorded which). Receptor source: a woman aged 45-59 years who had recovered from COVID-19.

The chain joins TRBV5-5 to TRBJ2-3; 9 bases fit TRBD1. V shed 4 bases, J shed 0 bases, and the junction held 15 bases outside the gene matches. CDR1 and CDR2 (germline): SGHKS, YYEKEE (reference sequence). CDR3 length: 19 amino acids. CDR3 loop: CASSRTPATGGISTDTQYF. CDR3 sequence (DNA): TGTGCCAGCAGCCGCACCCCGGCAACAGGGGGCATCAGCACAGATACGCAGTATTTT.

The chain has TRBV27 and TRBJ2-7; 9 bases are a match to TRBD2. The CDR3 runs 15 residues. V shed 3 bases and J 2 bases; nucleotides not matched to a gene: 5. Germline-derived CDR1 and CDR2 are MNHEY and SMNVEV (reference sequence). CDR3: CASSLFLAGTYEQYF. The CDR3 region has the DNA TGTGCCAGCAGTTTGTTCCTAGCGGGAACCTACGAGCAGTACTTC.

In this sample, this clone turned up once. The V and J genes are TRBV19 and TRBJ1-5; TRBD1 is a possible D gene (6 bases). Looked up from germline, CDR1 is LNHDA and CDR2 is SQIVND (reference sequence). The V end was cut by 6 bases, the J end by 6 bases, with 18 bases between. CDR3 size: 15 residues. CDR3 DNA: TGTGCCAGTAGACCCATTCAACAGGGTAGTCAGCCCCAGCATTTT. Its translation is CASRPIQQGSQPQHF.

The V call is TRBV28, the J call TRBJ2-3; the match to TRBD2 covers 9 bases. The CDR3 is made up of 16 amino acids. V shed 3 bases, J shed 5 bases, and the junction held 9 bases outside the gene matches. Germline V gives CDR1 MDHEN, CDR2 SYDVKM. The CDR3 loop is CASSFAVAGARDTQYF. The CDR3 DNA reads as TGTGCCAGCAGTTTTGCGGTAGCGGGAGCTAGAGATACGCAGTATTTT.

Only one count was recorded for this clone. This rearrangement joins TRBV7-8 to TRBJ2-1, with 10 bases aligning to TRBD2. V lost 5 bases to trimming and J lost 6 bases; unmatched junction nucleotides: 7. The CDR3 totals 15 residues. The germline V gene encodes CDR1 SGHVS and CDR2 FQNEAQ. CDR3 coding DNA: TGTGCCAGCAGCCTAGTGGGACTAGCGTTCAATGAGCAGTTCTTC. Residues: CASSLVGLAFNEQFF.

The chain couples TRBV7-9 to TRBJ2-3, with TRBD1 matching 8 bases. The V gene end was trimmed by 10 bases and the J gene end by 2 bases; junction bases not matched to a gene: 8. The germline gives CDR1 SEHNR, CDR2 FQNEAQ (reference sequence). This CDR3 is built from 14 residues. CDR3 sequence: CATRTGNPTDTQYF. The DNA for the CDR3 is TGTGCCACGAGGACAGGGAACCCCACAGATACGCAGTATTTT.

Details on this clone: The sample carries other DNA sequences with the same CDR3. The chain carries TRBV28 and TRBJ2-7; TRBD2 matches 10 bases. Germline CDR1 MDHEN, CDR2 SYDVKM. The CDR3 covers 13 residues. J was trimmed by 2 bases and V by 6 bases; bases with no gene match: 1. In DNA, the CDR3 is TGTGCCAGCAGAGCGGGAGGGCCCTACGAGCAGTACTTC. This gives the protein CASRAGGPYEQYF.

V usage is TRBV7-3 and J usage is TRBJ1-5; a weak D match, TRBD1 (6 bases). Germline CDR1 and CDR2: SGHTA and FQGTGA. The CDR3 runs to 14 residues. V lost 0 bases, J lost 4 bases, and 7 bases lay in between. CDR3 sequence: CASSLTGGNQPQHF. CDR3 nucleotide sequence: TGTGCCAGCAGCTTAACAGGGGGTAATCAGCCCCAGCATTTT.

The chain uses TRBV6-5 and TRBJ2-1; 14 positions match TRBD2. Germline lookup yields CDR1 MNHEY and CDR2 SVGAGI. CDR3 length equals 14 residues. Trimming removed 6 bases from V and 9 bases from J; junction bases left unmatched: 4. In DNA, the CDR3 is TGTGCCAGCAGGGGGACTAGCGGGAGCACTGAGCAGTTCTTC. This encodes CASRGTSGSTEQFF.

This chain links TRBV5-1 with TRBJ1-4; TRBD1 matches at 7 bases. This CDR3 spans 15 amino acids. CDR1 SGHRS and CDR2 YFSETQ come from the germline V gene. Trimming cost V 4 bases and J 0 bases; bases outside gene matches: 3. The CDR3 sequence is CASSVGTATNEKLFF. In DNA, the CDR3 is TGCGCCAGCAGCGTGGGGACAGCAACTAATGAAAAACTGTTTTTT.

The chain joins TRBV6-2 or TRBV6-3 to TRBJ1-1; possible D gene TRBD1, 5 bases. The CDR3 contains 12 residues. From germline, CDR1 is MNHEY and CDR2 SVGEGT. V shed 5 bases and J shed 3 bases, with 7 bases lying between them. The CDR3 coding sequence is TGTGCCAGCAGTGAGACAGACACTGAAGCTTTCTTT. Protein sequence: CASSETDTEAFF.

The chain has TRBV6-2 or TRBV6-3 and TRBJ1-1; possibly TRBD1 for D (6 bases). Germline lookup yields CDR1 MNHEY and CDR2 SVGEGT. The V and J ends lost 2 bases and 6 bases respectively, with 13 bases between them. The CDR3 loop spans 14 amino acids. CDR3 region: CASSYHRKGAEAFF. In nucleotides, the CDR3 is TGTGCCAGCAGTTACCACAGGAAGGGGGCTGAAGCTTTCTTT.

This rearrangement joins TRBV5-5 to TRBJ2-6, with a tentative D call TRBD1 (8 bases). With 1 base removed from V and 0 bases from J, the gap between germline ends came to 20 bases. Germline V gene lookup returns CDR1 SGHKS and CDR2 YYEKEE (reference sequence). The CDR3 has 20 amino acids. The chain's CDR3 is CASSLSQDRGGDSGANVLTF. The CDR3 DNA sequence: TGTGCCAGCAGCTTGTCCCAAGACAGGGGAGGGGACTCTGGGGCCAACGTCCTGACTTTC.

The chain employs TRBV2 and TRBJ1-5, with a weak D call TRBD1 (5 bases). CDR3 length: 14 residues. Trimming removed 7 bases at V and 4 bases at J, with 14 bases between. Per germline, CDR1 SNHLY and CDR2 FYNNEI. The CDR3: CASKETGGNQPQHF. The CDR3, as DNA: TGTGCCAGCAAGGAGACGGGGGGTAATCAGCCCCAGCATTTT. Using reference TRBV2 and TRBJ1-5 for the parts outside the CDR3, the full variable domain is EPEVTQTPSHQVTQMGQEVILRCVPISNHLYFYWYRQILGQKVEFLVSFYNNEISEKSEIFDDQFSVERPDGSNFTLKIRSTKLEDSAMYFCASKETGGNQPQHFGDGTRLSIL.

This clone was seen only a few times. The rearrangement joins TRBV29-1 to TRBJ1-4, with 7 positions matching TRBD1. Trimming took 5 bases from V and 4 from J; bases not matched to a gene: 10. The CDR3 runs to 15 residues. CDR1 SQVTM and CDR2 ANQGSEA come from the germline V gene. The CDR3 nucleotides are TGCAGCGTTTCAAACAGGGGTTCTGGTAATGAAAAACTGTTTTTT. Translated, it gives CSVSNRGSGNEKLFF.

This chain joins TRBV7-3 and TRBJ1-6; D ambiguous. V was cut by 6 bases and J by 6 bases, with 15 bases left in between. Germline CDR1 SGHTA, CDR2 FQGTGA. This CDR3 has 15 residues. For the CDR3, the DNA is TGTGCCAGCAGTCAAAACTCCCCTGGTAATTCACCCCTCCACTTT. It is translated as CASSQNSPGNSPLHF.

This clone has a handful of counts. This chain connects TRBV7-3 to TRBJ2-2; TRBD1 agrees at 8 bases. Germline lookup yields CDR1 SGHTA and CDR2 FQGTGA. This CDR3 contains 15 residues. The V and J ends lost 5 bases and 4 bases, in that order; junction bases with no gene match: 6. CDR3 amino acids: CASSPGTGLTGELFF. CDR3 DNA sequence: TGTGCCAGCAGCCCCGGGACAGGCCTCACCGGGGAGCTGTTTTTT.

V gene TRBV7-8 combines with J gene TRBJ2-3; TRBD2 matches 8 bases. The CDR3 sequence is 15 residues long. Losses at the gene ends were 5 bases for V and 5 bases for J; bases not matched to a gene: 9. Germline-derived CDR1 and CDR2 are SGHVS and FQNEAQ. Written as DNA, the CDR3 is TGTGCCAGCAGCGACCAAGCGGGAGCGGGAGATACGCAGTATTTT. As protein: CASSDQAGAGDTQYF.

The chain is built from TRBV5-4 and TRBJ1-5, with 7 bases identical to TRBD1. Germline CDR1 and CDR2: SGHNT and YYREEE (reference sequence). The CDR3 extends over 14 amino acids. The V gene end was trimmed by 4 bases and the J gene end by 2 bases; junction bases not matched to a gene: 3. The CDR3 DNA reads TGTGCCAGCAGCCAAGACAGGGGCAATCAGCCCCAGCATTTT. Amino acids: CASSQDRGNQPQHF.

The chain is built from TRBV7-2 and TRBJ1-1; 10 bases line up with TRBD1. Losses at the gene ends were 6 bases for V and 6 bases for J; bases not matched to a gene: 7. From germline, CDR1 is SGHTA and CDR2 FQGNSA. The CDR3 consists of 14 residues. In DNA form, the CDR3 reads TGTGCCAGCAGACCGGACAGGGGGAGCCCTGAAGCTTTCTTT. Translated, it gives CASRPDRGSPEAFF.

This clone showed up just once. The chain couples TRBV27 to TRBJ1-1, with D perhaps matching TRBD1 (5 bases). V lost 5 bases and J 3 bases, leaving 10 bases between the germline ends. The CDR3 totals 13 residues. Germline V gene sequence: CDR1 MNHEY, CDR2 SMNVEV (reference sequence). DNA of the CDR3: TGTGCCAGCAGTCCAGGGTCATACACTGAAGCTTTCTTT. Its protein product is CASSPGSYTEAFF.

This clone was observed once. The chain couples TRBV6-5 to TRBJ1-5, with 7 bases identical to TRBD1. The CDR3 is 12 amino acids. Germline CDR1 and CDR2: MNHEY and SVGAGI. V lost 5 bases to trimming and J lost 6 bases; unmatched junction nucleotides: 1. CDR3 nucleotide sequence: TGTGCCAGCAGTACAGGGGTTCAGCCCCAGCATTTT. Translation: CASSTGVQPQHF.

V gene TRBV19 combines with J gene TRBJ2-2; D remains unclear. Germline CDR1 LNHDA, CDR2 SQIVND (reference sequence). This CDR3 is built from 15 residues. V shed 3 bases and J shed 6 bases, with 14 bases lying between them. Written as DNA, the CDR3 is TGTGCCAGTAGTATTAGTAGACAAACTGCCGGGGAGCTGTTTTTT. It encodes CASSISRQTAGELFF.

In its sample, this clone was seen once. The chain has TRBV5-5 and TRBJ2-1, with D possibly matching TRBD1 (6 bases). This CDR3 contains 16 residues. Germline V gene data show CDR1 as SGHKS and CDR2 as YYEKEE (reference sequence). V was pared by 0 bases and J by 5 bases, with 15 bases between. CDR3 sequence reads: CASSLVPATGNNEQFF. As DNA, the CDR3 is TGTGCCAGCAGCTTGGTTCCCGCGACAGGAAACAATGAGCAGTTCTTC. The entire variable domain, with the rest obtained from reference TRBV5-5 and TRBJ2-1, is as follows: DAGVTQSPTHLIKTRGQQVTLRCSPISGHKSVSWYQQVLGQGPQFIFQYYEKEERGRGNFPDRFSARQFPNYSSELNVNALLLGDSALYLCASSLVPATGNNEQFFGPGTRLTVL.